The following is a T cell receptor (beta chain) sequence with its context. This specimen belongs to a study of blood T cells in healthy people across ages. Primers used in a second PCR of about 7 to 12 cycles were a sample-barcoded 5' primer and a J-beta primer mix. MiXCR, applied by TCRdb to the 5' RACE reads, yields one record per CDR3 protein. The table shows roughly 1,500,000 distinct CDR3 sequences, with about 35% occurring only once. There are 14 residues in the CDR3. Germline assignment: CDR1 SNHLY and CDR2 FYNNEI. V was pared by 6 bases and J by 5 bases, with 16 bases between. This sequence was found in a woman in her 30s in good health. Sequencing input: blood. The V and J genes are TRBV2 and TRBJ2-5; perhaps TRBD1 as D (5 bases). The CDR3 DNA reads as TGTGCCAGCAGCGGCTCAGGGTCGTGGGAGACCCAGTACTTC. It encodes CASSGSGSWETQYF. Filled out from reference TRBV2 and TRBJ2-5, the complete variable domain reads EPEVTQTPSHQVTQMGQEVILRCVPISNHLYFYWYRQILGQKVEFLVSFYNNEISEKSEIFDDQFSVERPDGSNFTLKIRSTKLEDSAMYFCASSGSGSWETQYFGPGTRLLVL.